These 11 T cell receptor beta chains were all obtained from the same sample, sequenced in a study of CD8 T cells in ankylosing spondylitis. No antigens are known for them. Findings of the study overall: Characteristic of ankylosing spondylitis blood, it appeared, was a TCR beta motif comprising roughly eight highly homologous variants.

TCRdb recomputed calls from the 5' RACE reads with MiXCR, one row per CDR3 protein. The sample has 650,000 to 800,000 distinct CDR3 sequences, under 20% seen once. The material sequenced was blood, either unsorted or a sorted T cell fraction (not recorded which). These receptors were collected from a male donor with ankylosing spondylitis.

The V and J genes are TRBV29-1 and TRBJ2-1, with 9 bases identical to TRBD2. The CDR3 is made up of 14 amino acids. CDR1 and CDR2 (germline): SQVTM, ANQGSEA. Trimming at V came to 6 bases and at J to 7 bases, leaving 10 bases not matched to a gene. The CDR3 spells CSVPGLALGNEQFF. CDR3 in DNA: TGCAGCGTGCCGGGACTAGCTCTAGGGAATGAGCAGTTCTTC.

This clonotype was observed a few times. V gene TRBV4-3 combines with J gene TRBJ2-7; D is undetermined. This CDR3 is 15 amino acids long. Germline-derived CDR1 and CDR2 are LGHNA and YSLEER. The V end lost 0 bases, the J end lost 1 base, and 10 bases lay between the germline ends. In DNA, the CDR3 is TGCGCCAGCAGCCAAGATGGCCTAGGGTCCTACGAGCAGTACTTC. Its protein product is CASSQDGLGSYEQYF.

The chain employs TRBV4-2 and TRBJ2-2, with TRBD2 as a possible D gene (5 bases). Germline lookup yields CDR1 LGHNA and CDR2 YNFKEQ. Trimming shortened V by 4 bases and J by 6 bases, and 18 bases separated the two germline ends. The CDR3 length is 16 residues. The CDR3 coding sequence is TGTGCCAGCAGCCCTTCGGGCCCTCCGGGGTCCGGGGAGCTGTTTTTT. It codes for CASSPSGPPGSGELFF.

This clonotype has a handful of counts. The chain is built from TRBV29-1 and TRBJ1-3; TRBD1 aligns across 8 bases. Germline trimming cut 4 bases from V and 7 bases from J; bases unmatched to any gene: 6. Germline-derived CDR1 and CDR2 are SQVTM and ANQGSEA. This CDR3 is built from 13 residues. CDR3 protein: CSVAGQGWNTIYF. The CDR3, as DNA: TGCAGCGTTGCTGGACAGGGTTGGAACACCATATATTTT. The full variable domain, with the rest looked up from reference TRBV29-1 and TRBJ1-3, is SAVISQKPSRDICQRGTSLTIQCQVDSQVTMMFWYRQQPGQSLTLIATANQGSEATYESGFVIDKFPISRPNLTFSTLTVSNMSPEDSSIYLCSVAGQGWNTIYFGEGSWLTVV.

CDR3 DNA: TGCAGCGTAGCCGGGACTAGCGGGAGTTTTGAGCAGTTCTTC. It is translated as CSVAGTSGSFEQFF. The chain uses TRBV29-1 and TRBJ2-1; TRBD2 matches 14 bases. This CDR3 is 14 amino acids long. Germline CDR1 and CDR2: SQVTM and ANQGSEA. The J segment lost 9 bases and the V segment lost 6 bases, leaving 7 bases of the junction unmatched.

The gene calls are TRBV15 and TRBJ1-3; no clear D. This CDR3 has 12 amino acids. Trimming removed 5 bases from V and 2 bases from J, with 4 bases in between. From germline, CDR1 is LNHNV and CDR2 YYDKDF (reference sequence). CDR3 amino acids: CATSYPGNTIYF. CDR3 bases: TGTGCCACCAGCTATCCTGGAAACACCATATATTTT.

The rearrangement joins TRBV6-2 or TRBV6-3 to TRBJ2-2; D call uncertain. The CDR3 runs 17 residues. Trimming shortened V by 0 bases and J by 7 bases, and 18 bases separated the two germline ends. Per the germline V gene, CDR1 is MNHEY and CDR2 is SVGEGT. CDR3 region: CASSYSQDLRAGGELFF. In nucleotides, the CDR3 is TGTGCCAGCAGTTACTCCCAAGACTTAAGGGCCGGCGGGGAGCTGTTTTTT.

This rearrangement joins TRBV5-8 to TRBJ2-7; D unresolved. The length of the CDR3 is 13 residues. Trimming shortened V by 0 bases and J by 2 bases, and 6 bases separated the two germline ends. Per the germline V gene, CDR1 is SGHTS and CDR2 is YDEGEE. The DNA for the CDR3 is TGTGCCAGCAGCTTGGTGCAGACCTACGAGCAGTACTTC. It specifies CASSLVQTYEQYF.

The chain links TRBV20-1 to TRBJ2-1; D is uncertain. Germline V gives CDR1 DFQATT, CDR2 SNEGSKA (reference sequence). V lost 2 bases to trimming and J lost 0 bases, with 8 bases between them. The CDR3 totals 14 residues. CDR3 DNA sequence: TGCAGTGCTAGATGGGCTAGCTCCTACAATGAGCAGTTCTTC. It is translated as CSARWASSYNEQFF.

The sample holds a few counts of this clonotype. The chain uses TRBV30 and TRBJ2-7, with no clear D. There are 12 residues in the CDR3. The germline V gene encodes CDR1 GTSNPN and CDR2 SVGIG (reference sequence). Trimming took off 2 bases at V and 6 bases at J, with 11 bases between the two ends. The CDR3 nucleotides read TGTGCCTGGAGTCTTTCTAACTTCGAGCAGTACTTC. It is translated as CAWSLSNFEQYF.

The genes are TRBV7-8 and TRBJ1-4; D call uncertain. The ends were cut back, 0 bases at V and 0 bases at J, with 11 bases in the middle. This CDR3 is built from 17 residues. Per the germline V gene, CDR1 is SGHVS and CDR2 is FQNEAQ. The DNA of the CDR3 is TGTGCCAGCAGCTTAGCGGAGGCGGATGCAACTAATGAAAAACTGTTTTTT. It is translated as CASSLAEADATNEKLFF.